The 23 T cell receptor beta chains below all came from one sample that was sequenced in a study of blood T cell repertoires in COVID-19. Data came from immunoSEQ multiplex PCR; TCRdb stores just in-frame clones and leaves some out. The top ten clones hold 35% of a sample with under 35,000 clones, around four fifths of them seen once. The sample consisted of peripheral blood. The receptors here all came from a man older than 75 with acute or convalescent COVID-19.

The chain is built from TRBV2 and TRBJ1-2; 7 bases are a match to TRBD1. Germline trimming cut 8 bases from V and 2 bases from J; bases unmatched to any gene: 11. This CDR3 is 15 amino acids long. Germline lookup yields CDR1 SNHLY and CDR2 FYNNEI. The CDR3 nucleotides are TGTGCCAGCTCGGGGCGCGGGACAGACAACTATGGCTACACCTTC. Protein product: CASSGRGTDNYGYTF.

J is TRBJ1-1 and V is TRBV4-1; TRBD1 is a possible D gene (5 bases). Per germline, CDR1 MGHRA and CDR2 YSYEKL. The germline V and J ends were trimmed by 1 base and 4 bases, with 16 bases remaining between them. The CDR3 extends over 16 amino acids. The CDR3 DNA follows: TGCGCCAGCAGCCAAGTAGGGGTAGGCTTTGGCACTGAAGCTTTCTTT. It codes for CASSQVGVGFGTEAFF.

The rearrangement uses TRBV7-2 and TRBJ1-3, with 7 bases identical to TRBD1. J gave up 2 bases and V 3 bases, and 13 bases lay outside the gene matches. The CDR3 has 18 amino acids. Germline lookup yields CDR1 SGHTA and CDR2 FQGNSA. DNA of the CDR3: TGTGCCAGCAGCTTGGGTCCTCCTAGGGGGCAGGCTGGAAACACCATATATTTT. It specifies CASSLGPPRGQAGNTIYF.

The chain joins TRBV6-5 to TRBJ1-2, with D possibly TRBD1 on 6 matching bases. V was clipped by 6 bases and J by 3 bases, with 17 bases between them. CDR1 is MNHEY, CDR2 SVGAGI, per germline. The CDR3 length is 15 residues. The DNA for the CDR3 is TGTGCCAGCAGACCACAGGGATCCTGGGACTATGGCTACACCTTC. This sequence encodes CASRPQGSWDYGYTF.

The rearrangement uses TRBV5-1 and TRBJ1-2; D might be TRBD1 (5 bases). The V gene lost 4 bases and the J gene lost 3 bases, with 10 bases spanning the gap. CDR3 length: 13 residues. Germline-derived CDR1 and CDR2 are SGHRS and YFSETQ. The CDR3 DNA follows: TGCGCCAGCAGCGAAACAGGATACTATGGCTACACCTTC. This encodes CASSETGYYGYTF.

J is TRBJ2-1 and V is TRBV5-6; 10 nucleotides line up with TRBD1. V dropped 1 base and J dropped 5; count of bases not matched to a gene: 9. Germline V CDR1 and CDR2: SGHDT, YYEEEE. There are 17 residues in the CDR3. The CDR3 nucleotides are TGTGCCAGCAGCTTGCCGGGACAGGGGAAATTTGACAATGAGCAGTTCTTC. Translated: CASSLPGQGKFDNEQFF.

The CDR3 region is CASSLDSTEGQNTEAFF. The CDR3 DNA is TGTGCCAGCAGCTTAGATAGTACAGAGGGTCAGAACACTGAAGCTTTCTTT. The rearrangement joins TRBV11-2 to TRBJ1-1; D is unclear. This CDR3 region has 17 residues. Germline V CDR1 and CDR2: SGHAT, FQNNGV. Trimming took off 0 bases at V and 1 base at J, with 15 bases between the two ends.

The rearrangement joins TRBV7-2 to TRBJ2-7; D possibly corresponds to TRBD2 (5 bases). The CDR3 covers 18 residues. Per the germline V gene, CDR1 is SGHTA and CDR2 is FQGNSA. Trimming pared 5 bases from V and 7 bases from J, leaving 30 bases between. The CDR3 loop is CASSPQSFTGFYPGEQYF. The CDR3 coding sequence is TGTGCCAGCAGCCCCCAGTCGTTCACGGGGTTCTACCCGGGGGAGCAGTACTTC.

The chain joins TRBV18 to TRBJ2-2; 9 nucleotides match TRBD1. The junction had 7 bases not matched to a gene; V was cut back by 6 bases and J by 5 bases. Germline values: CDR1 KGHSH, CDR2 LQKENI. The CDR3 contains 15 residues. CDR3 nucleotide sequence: TGTGCCAGCTCGCCGGGACAGGGACGGACCGGGGAGCTGTTTTTT. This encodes CASSPGQGRTGELFF.

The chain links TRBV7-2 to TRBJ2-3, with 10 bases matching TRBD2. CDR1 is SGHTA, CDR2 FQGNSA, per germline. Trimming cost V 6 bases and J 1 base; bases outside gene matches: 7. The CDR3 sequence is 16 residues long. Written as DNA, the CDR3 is TGTGCCAGCAGTCCTGCCGGGACTAGCGGCACAGATACGCAGTATTTT. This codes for CASSPAGTSGTDTQYF. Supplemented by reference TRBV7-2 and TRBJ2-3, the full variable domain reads GAGVSQSPSNKVTEKGKDVELRCDPISGHTALYWYRQSLGQGLEFLIYFQGNSAPDKSGLPSDRFSAERTGGSVSTLTIQRTQQEDSAVYLCASSPAGTSGTDTQYFGPGTRLTVL.

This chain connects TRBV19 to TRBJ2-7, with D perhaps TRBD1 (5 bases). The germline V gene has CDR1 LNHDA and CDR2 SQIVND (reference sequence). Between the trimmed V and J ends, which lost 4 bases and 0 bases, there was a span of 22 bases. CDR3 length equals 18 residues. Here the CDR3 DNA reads TGTGCCAGTAGTACCCAATTTTCAACAGGTCCTTACTCCTACGAGCAGTACTTC. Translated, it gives CASSTQFSTGPYSYEQYF.

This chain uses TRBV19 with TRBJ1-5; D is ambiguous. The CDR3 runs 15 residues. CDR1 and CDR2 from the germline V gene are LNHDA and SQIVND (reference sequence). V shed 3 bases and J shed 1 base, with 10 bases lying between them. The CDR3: CASSISVLSNQPQHF. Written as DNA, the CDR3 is TGTGCCAGTAGTATTAGCGTTCTGAGCAATCAGCCCCAGCATTTT.

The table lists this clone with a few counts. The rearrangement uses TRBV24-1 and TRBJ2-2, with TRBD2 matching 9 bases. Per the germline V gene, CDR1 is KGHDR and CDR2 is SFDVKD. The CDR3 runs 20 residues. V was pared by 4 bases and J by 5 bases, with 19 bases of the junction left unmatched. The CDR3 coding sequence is TGTGCCACCAGTGACCCCCCCGGCTCGCGGGGGGGAGCGTCGACCGGGGAGCTGTTTTTT. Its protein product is CATSDPPGSRGGASTGELFF.

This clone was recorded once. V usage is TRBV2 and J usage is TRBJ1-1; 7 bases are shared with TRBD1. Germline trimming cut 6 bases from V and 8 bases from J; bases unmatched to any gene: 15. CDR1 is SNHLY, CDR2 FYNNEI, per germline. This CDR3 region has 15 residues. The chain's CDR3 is CASSRTGGGGLEAFF. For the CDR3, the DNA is TGTGCCAGCAGCCGGACAGGCGGCGGAGGCCTCGAAGCTTTCTTT.

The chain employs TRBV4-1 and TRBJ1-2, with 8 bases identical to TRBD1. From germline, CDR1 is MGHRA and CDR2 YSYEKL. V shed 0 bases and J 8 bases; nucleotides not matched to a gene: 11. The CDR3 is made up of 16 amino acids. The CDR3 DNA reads TGCGCCAGCAGCCAAGATGGCGGGCAGGGGGCATGGGGCTACACCTTC. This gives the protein CASSQDGGQGAWGYTF.

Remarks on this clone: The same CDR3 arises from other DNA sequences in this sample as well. CDR3 coding DNA: TGTGCCAGCAGCTTCCCTCCAGGGGGCAGCTATGGCTACACCTTC. Its protein product is CASSFPPGGSYGYTF. The V call is TRBV7-8, the J call TRBJ1-2, with 8 bases aligning to TRBD1. V shed 3 bases, J shed 4 bases, and the junction held 7 bases outside the gene matches. The CDR3 loop spans 15 amino acids. Looked up from germline, CDR1 is SGHVS and CDR2 is FQNEAQ.

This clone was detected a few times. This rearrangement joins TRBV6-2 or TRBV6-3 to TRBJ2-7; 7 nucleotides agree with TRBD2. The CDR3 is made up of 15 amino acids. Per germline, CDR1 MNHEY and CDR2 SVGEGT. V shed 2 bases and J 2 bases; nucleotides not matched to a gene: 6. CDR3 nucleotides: TGTGCCAGCAGTTACGGCGGGGGACCAACCTACGAGCAGTACTTC. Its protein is CASSYGGGPTYEQYF.

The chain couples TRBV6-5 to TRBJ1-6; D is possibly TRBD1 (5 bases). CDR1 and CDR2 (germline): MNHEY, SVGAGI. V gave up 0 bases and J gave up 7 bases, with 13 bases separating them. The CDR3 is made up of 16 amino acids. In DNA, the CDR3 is TGTGCCAGCAGTTACTCGATGGGGGGGAACAATTCACCCCTCCACTTT. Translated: CASSYSMGGNNSPLHF.

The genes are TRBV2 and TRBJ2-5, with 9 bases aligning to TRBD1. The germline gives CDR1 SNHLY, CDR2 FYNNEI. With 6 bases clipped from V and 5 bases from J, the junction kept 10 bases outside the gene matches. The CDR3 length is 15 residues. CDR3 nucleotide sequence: TGTGCCAGCAGGAGTCCCGGGACAGGGTTGGAGACCCAGTACTTC. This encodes CASRSPGTGLETQYF.

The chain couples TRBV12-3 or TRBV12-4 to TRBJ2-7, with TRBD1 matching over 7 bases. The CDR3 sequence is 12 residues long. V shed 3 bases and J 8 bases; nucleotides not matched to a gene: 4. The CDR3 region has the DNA TGTGCCAGCAGTTTTTACAGGGGAAAGCAGTACTTC. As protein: CASSFYRGKQYF.

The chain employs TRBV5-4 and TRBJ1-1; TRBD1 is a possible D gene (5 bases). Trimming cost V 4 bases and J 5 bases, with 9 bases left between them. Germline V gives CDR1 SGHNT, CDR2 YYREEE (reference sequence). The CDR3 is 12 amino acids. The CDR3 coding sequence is TGTGCCAGCAGCGAGGGGAGGACTGAAGCTTTCTTT. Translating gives CASSEGRTEAFF.

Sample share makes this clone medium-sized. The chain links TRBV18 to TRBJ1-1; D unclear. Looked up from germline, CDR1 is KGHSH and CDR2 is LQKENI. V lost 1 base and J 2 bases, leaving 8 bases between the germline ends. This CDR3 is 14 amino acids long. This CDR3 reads CASSPQDLNTEAFF. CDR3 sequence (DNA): TGTGCCAGCTCACCACAAGACTTAAACACTGAAGCTTTCTTT.

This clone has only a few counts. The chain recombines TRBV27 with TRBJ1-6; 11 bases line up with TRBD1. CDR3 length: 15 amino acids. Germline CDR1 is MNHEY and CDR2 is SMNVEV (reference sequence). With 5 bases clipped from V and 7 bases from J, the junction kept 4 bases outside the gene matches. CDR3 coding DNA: TGTGCCAGCAGTAGGGACAGGGGGGGGAATTCACCCCTCCACTTT. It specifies CASSRDRGGNSPLHF.